This T cell receptor beta chain emerged from a study of identical twins. TCRdb re-called the 5' RACE reads through MiXCR, storing one row per CDR3 protein. The table includes 600,000 to 700,000 distinct CDR3 sequences, approximately 22% detected once. CDR3 size: 14 residues. Germline CDR1 SQVTM, CDR2 ANQGSEA. J gave up 12 bases and V 3 bases, and 8 bases lay outside the gene matches. This sample was shared with a second study, whose subject was T cells expressing NK-cell markers. That work adds: Once again these clonotypes came out on top in the CD3+CD56-NKG2C+ fraction of a few donors.

Sequencing was performed on PBMCs. The TCR comes from a woman under 30 in good health. The chain carries TRBV29-1 and TRBJ2-1; TRBD2 agrees at 13 bases. As DNA, the CDR3 is TGCAGCGTTGATAGAACTAGCGGGAGGGCCGGGCAGTTCTTC. Amino acids: CSVDRTSGRAGQFF.